This TCR beta chain was sequenced during a study of neoadjuvant nivolumab and ipilimumab in lung cancer. Study conclusions and caveats: Resected tumors had greater TCR richness and clonality than uninvolved lung. Pretherapy blood TCR richness correlated positively with resected tumor richness. A small number of samples were TCR sequenced.

This table comes from immunoSEQ multiplex PCR, and its TCRdb copy is limited to in-frame clones, with some not included. The data show 15,000 to 20,000 clones, more than 65% seen once. V was cut by 2 bases and J by 4 bases, with 12 bases left in between. This CDR3 has 15 residues. Germline lookup yields CDR1 MNHNS and CDR2 SASEGT. A remark on this clone: Its antigen is undetermined.

Source: tumor tissue, taken after neoadjuvant nivolumab, alone or with ipilimumab, at or shortly before surgery. This clonotype originated in an adult with non-small cell lung cancer. The chain is built from TRBV6-1 and TRBJ1-5; tentative D call: TRBD1 (5 bases). CDR3 nucleotides: TGTGCCAGCAGTGAACTTCAGGGCGTGAATCAGCCCCAGCATTTT. Translated: CASSELQGVNQPQHF.